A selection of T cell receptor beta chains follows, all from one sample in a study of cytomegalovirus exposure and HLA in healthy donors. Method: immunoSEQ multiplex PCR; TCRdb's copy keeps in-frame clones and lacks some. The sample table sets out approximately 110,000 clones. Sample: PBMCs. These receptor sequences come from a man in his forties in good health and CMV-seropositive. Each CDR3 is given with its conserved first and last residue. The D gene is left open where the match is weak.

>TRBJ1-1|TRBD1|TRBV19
TGTGCCAGTAGTAGGACAGGGGGCACTGAAGCTTTCTTT
CASSRTGGTEAFF
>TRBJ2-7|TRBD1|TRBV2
TGTGCCAGCAGGACAGGGGCACACTACGAGCAGTACTTC
CASRTGAHYEQYF
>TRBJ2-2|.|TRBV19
TGTGCCAGTATAGGGGGTCTCGGGGAGCTGTTTTTT
CASIGGLGELFF
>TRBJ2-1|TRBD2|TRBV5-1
TGCGCCAGCAGCCCCGGACTAGCGGGATCCTACAATGAGCAGTTCTTC
CASSPGLAGSYNEQFF
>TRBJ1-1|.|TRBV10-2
TGCGCCAGCACTGGGGGCCCATGGAACACTGAAGCTTTCTTT
CASTGGPWNTEAFF
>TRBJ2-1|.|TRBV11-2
TGTGCCAGCAGCTTAGGGTCTCGTGGACAGCTTGCCAATGAGCAGTTCTTC
CASSLGSRGQLANEQFF
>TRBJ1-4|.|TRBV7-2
TGTGCCAGCAGCTTAGGCCCGGCTAATGAAAAACTGTTTTTT
CASSLGPANEKLFF
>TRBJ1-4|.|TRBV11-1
TGTGCCAGCAGCACCCGAACAAATGAAAAACTGTTTTTT
CASSTRTNEKLFF
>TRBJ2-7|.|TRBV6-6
TGTGCCAGCAGTTATTCTGCCGGGACTTACTACGAGCAGTACTTC
CASSYSAGTYYEQYF
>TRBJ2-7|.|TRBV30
TGTGCCTGGAGTGTACAATGGGGAGGCGAGCAGTACTTC
CAWSVQWGGEQYF
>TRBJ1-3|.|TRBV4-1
TGCGCCAGCAGCATTTTCCCCGATCAGGGAGGAAACACCATATATTTT
CASSIFPDQGGNTIYF
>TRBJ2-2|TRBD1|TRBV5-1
TGCGCCAGCAGCTTACGACAGGGGGCTTTCGGGGAGCTGTTTTTT
CASSLRQGAFGELFF
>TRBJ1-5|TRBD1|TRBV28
TGTGCCAGCAGTCCTGGGACAGGGTCTTGGAGCAATCAGCCCCAGCATTTT
CASSPGTGSWSNQPQHF
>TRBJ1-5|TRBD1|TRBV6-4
TGTGCCAGCAGTGAACAAGCAGGGGGCTTCCAGCCCCAGCATTTT
CASSEQAGGFQPQHF
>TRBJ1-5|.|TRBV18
TGTGCCAGCTCACCAGCAGCGAGTAGCAATCAGCCCCAGCATTTT
CASSPAASSNQPQHF
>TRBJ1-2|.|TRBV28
TGTGCCAGCAGTTTTGTGGGGGGGCGGTTCTATGGCTACACCTTC
CASSFVGGRFYGYTF
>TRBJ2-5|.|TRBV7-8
TGTGCCAGCAGCTCAGAACCCGGGACACGGAGTCTGTACTTC
CASSSEPGTRSLYF
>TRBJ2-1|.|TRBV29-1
.
CSVATGTEFF
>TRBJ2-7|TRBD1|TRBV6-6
TGTGCCAGCAGTCCGCATACACAGGGGGCTGGGGAGCAGTACTTC
CASSPHTQGAGEQYF
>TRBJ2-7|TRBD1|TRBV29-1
TGCAGCGTGGCCGGGACAGGCACTACTGGGCAGTACTTC
CSVAGTGTTGQYF
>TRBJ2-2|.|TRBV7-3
TGTGCCAGCAGCCCTGGGGGGACCACCGGGGAGCTGTTTTTT
CASSPGGTTGELFF
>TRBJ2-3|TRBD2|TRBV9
TGTGCCAGCAGTCTTACTAGCGGACTGACAGATACGCAGTATTTT
CASSLTSGLTDTQYF
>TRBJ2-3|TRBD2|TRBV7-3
TGTGCCAGCAGCATCGGGACTAGCGGGAGGGCAGGGGATACGCAGTATTTT
CASSIGTSGRAGDTQYF
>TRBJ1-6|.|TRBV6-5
TGTGCCAGCAGGGACAGAGATAATTCACCCCTCCACTTT
CASRDRDNSPLHF
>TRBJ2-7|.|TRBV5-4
TGTGCCAGCAGCCGTCTACCGGGAAGCAACGAGCAGTACTTC
CASSRLPGSNEQYF
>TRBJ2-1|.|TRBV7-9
TGTGCCAGCAGCTCACGGGACAACTACAATGAGCAGTTCTTC
CASSSRDNYNEQFF
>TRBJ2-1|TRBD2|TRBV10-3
TGTGCCATCAACAGCGGGAGAGACAATGAGCAGTTCTTC
CAINSGRDNEQFF
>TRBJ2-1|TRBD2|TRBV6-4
TGTGCCAGCAGTCTAAGGCGCGCGGGGGCCTACAATGAGCAGTTCTTC
CASSLRRAGAYNEQFF
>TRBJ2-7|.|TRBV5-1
TGCGCCAGCAGCTTGGAAACAGAATACGAGCAGTACTTC
CASSLETEYEQYF
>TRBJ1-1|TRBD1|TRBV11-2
TGTGCCAGCAGCTTAGGCGGGACAGGGGACACTGAAGCTTTCTTT
CASSLGGTGDTEAFF
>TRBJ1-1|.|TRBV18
TGTGCCAGCTCACCCCTCGGACAGTCCAGCACTGAAGCTTTCTTT
CASSPLGQSSTEAFF
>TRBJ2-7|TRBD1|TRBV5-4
TGTGCCAGCAGCTTCGCACAGGGGGCCTCCTACGAGCAGTACTTC
CASSFAQGASYEQYF
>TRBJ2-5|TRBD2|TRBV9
TGTGCCAGCAGCGTTATAGCTAGCGGACAAGAGACCCAGTACTTC
CASSVIASGQETQYF
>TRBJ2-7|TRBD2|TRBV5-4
TGTGCCAGCAGCCTGTCGGGCGGGAGGGCGTACGAGCAGTACTTC
CASSLSGGRAYEQYF
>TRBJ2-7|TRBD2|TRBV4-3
TGCGCCAGCAGCCCAGGACTAGCGGGTAAGGTCGAGCAGTACTTC
CASSPGLAGKVEQYF
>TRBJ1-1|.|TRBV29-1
TGCAGCGTTGTCCAGGGGAAGACTGAAGCTTTCTTT
CSVVQGKTEAFF
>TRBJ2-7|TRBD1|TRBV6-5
TGTGCCAGCAGAGGGACAGGGCCCACCGAGCAGTACTTC
CASRGTGPTEQYF
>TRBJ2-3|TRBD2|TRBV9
TGTGCCAGCAGCGAGAGGGGAGATCCGGGACTAGCGGGTCGAGATACGCAGTATTTT
CASSERGDPGLAGRDTQYF
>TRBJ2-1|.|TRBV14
TGTGCCAGCAGCCAGTCGGGGAACAATGAGCAGTTCTTC
CASSQSGNNEQFF
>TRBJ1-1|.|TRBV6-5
TGTGCCAGCAGCGACAGGCTCTCTGAAGCTTTCTTT
CASSDRLSEAFF
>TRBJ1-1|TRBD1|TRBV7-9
TGTGCCAGCAGACTGGACAGGGGGCGTTTCACTGAAGCTTTCTTT
CASRLDRGRFTEAFF
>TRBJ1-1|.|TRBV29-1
TGCAGCGTTGGAGGGGGGAACACTGAAGCTTTCTTT
CSVGGGNTEAFF
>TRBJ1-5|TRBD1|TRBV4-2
TGTGCCAGCAGCCAAGAGGAGGGGGCGGGACAGCCCCAGCATTTT
CASSQEEGAGQPQHF
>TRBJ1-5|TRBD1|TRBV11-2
TGTGCCAGCAGCTTAGGGACAGGGACTAATCAGCCCCAGCATTTT
CASSLGTGTNQPQHF